This entry concerns a single TCR beta chain. The antigen is undetermined. The CDR3 loop spans 16 amino acids. Germline V gives CDR1 SGHRS, CDR2 YFSETQ. Trimming took 4 bases from V and 0 from J, leaving 11 bases between them. The sample comes from a study of shared clonotypes between healthy human individuals. For the study at large: Plates per donor: three CD4 naive, three CD4 memory, two CD8 naive, one CD8 memory.

Clones were sequenced by immunoSEQ multiplex PCR, and TCRdb holds only the in-frame ones, with some missing. The table has some 790,000 clones, 55% to 75% seen once. Division of CD4+ cells produced a CD45RA+ naive subset and a CD45RA-negative memory subset. Study results and limitations: What naive subsets generally showed was a larger estimated richness than memory subsets showed.

This clonotype originated in a woman in her twenties or thirties in good health. Sequenced material: memory CD4+ T cells sorted from blood. The subset: CD45RA-negative fraction. The chain recombines TRBV5-1 with TRBJ2-6; perhaps TRBD1 as D (6 bases). CDR3 sequence reads: CASSPQGSSGANVLTF. The CDR3 region has the DNA TGCGCCAGCAGCCCTCAGGGGTCCTCTGGGGCCAACGTCCTGACTTTC.